The following is a T cell receptor (beta chain) sequence with its context. With V trimmed by 5 bases and J by 2 bases, 4 bases remained unmatched. The CDR3 length is 15 residues. The germline gives CDR1 SGHVS, CDR2 FQNEAQ. The sample comes from a study of T-cell memory formation after mild COVID-19. After 5'RACE with constant-segment primers, TCR alpha and TCR beta cDNA libraries carrying sample barcodes and UMIs were obtained. TCRdb ran MiXCR on the 5' RACE reads and lists one entry per CDR3 protein. The table lists around 450,000 distinct CDR3 sequences, approximately 25% of them singletons. The chain is built from TRBV7-8 and TRBJ2-1; TRBD1 matches 9 bases. The sequence was collected from an adult woman who had mild COVID-19 (a few samples of this study predate the infection). Cell type and time point are not known. Sequences were obtained from PBMCs or a T cell subset sorted from them (not recorded which). CDR3 bases: TGTGCCAGCAGCATAGGACAGGGGACCTACAATGAGCAGTTCTTC. It translates to CASSIGQGTYNEQFF.